The following is a TCR beta chain sequence with its context. The germline CDR1 and CDR2 sequences are SQVTM and ANQGSEA. This CDR3 contains 14 residues. V lost 1 base to trimming and J lost 6 bases, with 13 bases between them. This record belongs to a study of early T cells in non-severe SARS-CoV-2 infection. In TCRdb, the 5' RACE reads were re-called with MiXCR into one record per CDR3 protein. The table includes about 28,000 distinct CDR3 sequences, roughly 5.4% detected once. The sample taken for sequencing was whole blood. The chain couples TRBV29-1 to TRBJ2-1, with TRBD2 as a possible D gene (6 bases). The clonotype originates from an adult who was a healthcare worker with PCR-confirmed SARS-CoV-2 infection or an uninfected control (not recorded which). CDR3 amino acids: CSVEADGSGNEQFF. The CDR3 bases are TGCAGCGTTGAAGCTGACGGGAGCGGCAATGAGCAGTTCTTC.